This TCR beta chain is from a study of T cell clones after liver transplantation. About the research overall: Immunosuppression withdrawal was tried within 2 years after liver transplantation in this trial. Standard immunosuppression, with no induction, continued until 12-24 months after transplant. Tolerance: complete withdrawal held at least one year, liver enzymes staying within twice normal. General observations from the study: These preliminary findings come from unstandardized post-transplant sampling times.

Of note for this clone: Its antigen is as yet unknown.

The table came from immunoSEQ multiplex PCR; TCRdb's copy has only in-frame clones and leaves some out. The sample contains 53,000 or so clones, roughly 84% of which appear only once. The germline CDR1 and CDR2 sequences are MDHEN and SYDVKM. The ends lost 5 bases at V and 7 bases at J; junction bases unmatched: 6. There are 14 residues in the CDR3. Specimen: CD4+ T cells from blood, collected before liver transplant. The rearrangement uses TRBV28 and TRBJ1-4; 8 bases match TRBD1. The sequence derives from a human donor who received a liver transplant. CDR3 DNA: TGTGCCAGCAGTCAGACAGGGGTCCCTGAAAAACTGTTTTTT. It is translated as CASSQTGVPEKLFF.